The clone carrying this T cell receptor beta chain was observed once. This record comes from a study of control samples from healthy donors and cancer patients. The method was immunoSEQ multiplex PCR; TCRdb's version includes in-frame clones alone and lacks a portion of them. The profile shows around 96,000 clones, 85% to 95% of them singletons. This CDR3 region has 13 residues. The trim removed 2 bases at V and 6 bases at J, leaving 3 bases unmatched. Germline V gives CDR1 MNHEY, CDR2 SVGEGT. The sequence derives from a man between 18 and 29 years old in good health. The chain is built from TRBV6-2 or TRBV6-3 and TRBJ1-2; 7 nucleotides align to TRBD1. The sequenced material came from blood. The CDR3 DNA follows: TGTGCCAGCAGTTACCCAACAGGGGATGGCTACACCTTC. Amino acid sequence: CASSYPTGDGYTF.